These 9 T cell receptor beta chains came from one sample sequenced in a study of blood T cell repertoires in COVID-19 (dated by TCRdb to 2018 to 2020). Library prep was done by the immunoSEQ multiplex PCR assay. Held by TCRdb, this immuneACCESS table contains in-frame sequences only and omits some clones. Under half of the omission traces to an unresolved V gene where checked; the cause of the rest is unknown. The sample table lists about 250,000 clones, 80% to 90% of them with a count of one. Of the sample, 2.4% falls within the top ten clones. The sample comprised PBMCs or T cells enriched from blood (not recorded which). These receptors were obtained from a young woman who had recovered from COVID-19.

This clone came up once. The CDR3 region is CASSPRERETQYF. The CDR3 bases are TGTGCCAGCAGTCCTAGGGAGCGGGAGACCCAGTACTTC. V is TRBV2 and J is TRBJ2-5; D possibly corresponds to TRBD2 (5 bases). V shed 5 bases and J shed 5 bases, with 12 bases lying between them. Per germline, CDR1 SNHLY and CDR2 FYNNEI. The CDR3 is 13 amino acids.

This clone was observed once. The J gene is TRBJ2-1, the V gene TRBV29-1; 7 bases line up with TRBD1. Germline trimming cut 7 bases from V and 7 bases from J; bases unmatched to any gene: 7. Germline CDR1 reads SQVTM; CDR2 reads ANQGSEA. The CDR3 spans 12 residues. This CDR3 is CSARDSLNEQFF. The DNA for the CDR3 is TGCAGCGCCAGGGACAGTTTGAATGAGCAGTTCTTC.

This clone was detected once. The rearrangement joins TRBV7-3 to TRBJ2-5, with D maybe TRBD2 (5 bases). CDR1 SGHTA and CDR2 FQGTGA come from the germline V gene. The CDR3 loop spans 16 amino acids. The V and J ends lost 0 bases and 4 bases respectively, with 15 bases between them. The CDR3 DNA reads TGTGCCAGCAGCTTAACGCAGGCGGGCGGCGGAGAGACCCAGTACTTC. It yields the protein CASSLTQAGGGETQYF.

The chain joins TRBV7-2 to TRBJ1-6, with D perhaps matching TRBD1 (6 bases). The CDR3 extends over 14 amino acids. V lost 6 bases and J lost 6, with 12 bases in between. Germline V gene sequence: CDR1 SGHTA, CDR2 FQGNSA. The CDR3 DNA is TGTGCCAGCAGTCGGGACACCTTTAATTCACCCCTCCACTTT. Translated, it gives CASSRDTFNSPLHF.

This chain links TRBV29-1 with TRBJ2-1; tentatively, D is TRBD2 (5 bases). The CDR3 is made up of 13 amino acids. Germline CDR1 and CDR2: SQVTM and ANQGSEA. The ends were cut back, 6 bases at V and 4 bases at J, with 13 bases in the middle. CDR3 residues: CSVDEGSYNEQFF. In DNA, the CDR3 is TGCAGCGTAGACGAAGGGAGTTACAATGAGCAGTTCTTC.

The V call is TRBV6-1, the J call TRBJ1-2; D unresolved. CDR1 and CDR2 from the germline V gene are MNHNS and SASEGT. The length of the CDR3 is 14 residues. V was clipped by 3 bases and J by 4 bases, with 12 bases between them. The CDR3 nucleotides read TGTGCCAGCAGTGAGTTTGGAGGCAGCTATGGCTACACCTTC. Amino acids: CASSEFGGSYGYTF.

V and J are TRBV15 and TRBJ1-2; 9 bases line up with TRBD1. The trim removed 1 base at V and 6 bases at J, leaving 9 bases unmatched. This CDR3 region has 16 residues. Germline V gives CDR1 LNHNV, CDR2 YYDKDF (reference sequence). CDR3: CATSRGLGQGNDGYTF. In nucleotides, the CDR3 is TGTGCCACCAGCAGAGGCCTGGGACAGGGAAATGATGGCTACACCTTC.

This clone was counted once. The CDR3 sequence: CASSPLQGFPYYGYTF. CDR3 coding DNA: TGTGCCAGCAGCCCCCTCCAGGGCTTCCCCTACTATGGCTACACCTTC. The rearrangement joins TRBV13 to TRBJ1-2; D might be TRBD1 (5 bases). Germline assignment: CDR1 PRHDT and CDR2 FYEKMQ (reference sequence). V lost 5 bases, J lost 3 bases, and 19 bases lay in between. The CDR3 runs 16 residues.

The chain carries TRBV6-5 and TRBJ1-1; the match to TRBD1 covers 8 bases. Looked up from germline, CDR1 is MNHEY and CDR2 is SVGAGI. The CDR3 runs to 13 residues. V shed 6 bases, J shed 10 bases, and the junction held 10 bases outside the gene matches. This chain's CDR3 is CASRGGQGSIAFF. CDR3 nucleotide sequence: TGTGCCAGCAGGGGCGGACAGGGCAGTATAGCTTTCTTT.